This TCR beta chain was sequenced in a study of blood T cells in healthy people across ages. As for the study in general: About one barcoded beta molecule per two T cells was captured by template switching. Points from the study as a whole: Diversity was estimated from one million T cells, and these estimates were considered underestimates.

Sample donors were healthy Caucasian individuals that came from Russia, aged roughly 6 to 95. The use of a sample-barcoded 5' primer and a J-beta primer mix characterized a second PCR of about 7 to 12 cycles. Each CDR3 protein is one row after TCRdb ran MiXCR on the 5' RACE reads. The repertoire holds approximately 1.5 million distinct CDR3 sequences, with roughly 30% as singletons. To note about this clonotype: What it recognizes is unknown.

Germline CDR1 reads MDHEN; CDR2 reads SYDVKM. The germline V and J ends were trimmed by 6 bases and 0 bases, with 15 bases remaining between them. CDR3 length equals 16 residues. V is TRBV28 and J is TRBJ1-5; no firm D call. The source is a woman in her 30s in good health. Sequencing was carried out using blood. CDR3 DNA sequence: TGTGCCAGCAGCCCCAGACCCGGTAATAGCAATCAGCCCCAGCATTTT. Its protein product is CASSPRPGNSNQPQHF.